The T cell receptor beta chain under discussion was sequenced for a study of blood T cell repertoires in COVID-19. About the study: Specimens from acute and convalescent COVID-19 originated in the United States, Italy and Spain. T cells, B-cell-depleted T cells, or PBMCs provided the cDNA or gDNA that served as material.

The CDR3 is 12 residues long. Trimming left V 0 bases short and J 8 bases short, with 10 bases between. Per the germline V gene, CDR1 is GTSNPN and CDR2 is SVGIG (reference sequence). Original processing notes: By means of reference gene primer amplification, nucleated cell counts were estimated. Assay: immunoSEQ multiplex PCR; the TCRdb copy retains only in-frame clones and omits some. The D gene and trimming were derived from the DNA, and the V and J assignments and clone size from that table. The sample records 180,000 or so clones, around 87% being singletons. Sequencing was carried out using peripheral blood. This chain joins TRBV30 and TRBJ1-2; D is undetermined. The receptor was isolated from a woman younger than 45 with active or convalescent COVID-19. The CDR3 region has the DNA TGTGCCTGGAGTGTACTAGGGCCGGGCTACACCTTC. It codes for CAWSVLGPGYTF.